This T cell receptor beta chain emerged from a study of Ad26.COV2.S vaccination and SARS-CoV-2 variants. Sample treatment: 15 to 20 received Ad26.COV2.S at low or high dose, single or two shots; 5 received placebo; per-sample allocation not given. All samples were drawn on day 63, counting from the first vaccine or placebo injection. The data were produced by immunoSEQ multiplex PCR, yet TCRdb's version contains in-frame clones alone and is incomplete. The data show about 680,000 clones, around 90% seen once. With 6 bases removed from V and 2 bases from J, the gap between germline ends came to 11 bases. CDR3 length equals 13 residues. CDR1 is MGHDK and CDR2 is SYGVNS in the germline V gene.

Sequencing was performed on peripheral blood, taken in a trial of Ad26.COV2.S vaccine versus placebo. The TCR originated in a person aged 18 to 59 who received the Ad26.COV2.S COVID-19 vaccine or a placebo. The rearrangement joins TRBV25-1 to TRBJ2-7; tentative D call: TRBD2 (5 bases). CDR3 sequence: CASRRAIPYEQYF. CDR3 DNA: TGTGCCAGCAGGAGGGCCATTCCCTACGAGCAGTACTTC.